These T cell receptor beta chains were read from a single sample in a study of immune evolution from preneoplasia to lung adenocarcinoma. Using immunoSEQ multiplex PCR, the repertoire was profiled, and TCRdb retains in-frame clones only, with some absent. The sample shows some 9,400 clones, around four fifths of them seen only once. The source material was FFPE lung adenocarcinoma in situ tissue. The receptors were gathered from a person aged 65-85 years with lung adenocarcinoma. Both conserved end residues are part of each CDR3. Fields, in order: J gene, clone size, CDR3 length, D gene, V gene, CDR3 DNA, CDR3 protein. D genes are given only for firm matches. Expanded clones get a size class; other rows say once, few or many, or leave the size out.

>TRBJ2-2|NA|17|TRBD2|TRBV4-2
TGTGCCAGCAGCCAAGATCTAGCGGGAGGAATCACCGGGGAGCTGTTTTTT
CASSQDLAGGITGELFF
>TRBJ1-2|few|14|NA|TRBV29-1
TGCAGCGTTGAAGACCCCGCGCAGGGTTATGGCTACACCTTC
CSVEDPAQGYGYTF
>TRBJ1-2|large|14|NA|TRBV11-2
TGTGCCAGCAGCTTAGATATCTCATACTATGGCTACACCTTC
CASSLDISYYGYTF
>TRBJ1-2|NA|12|NA|TRBV27
TGTGCCAGCAGTTCCTCTCAGGGGGGCTACACCTTC
CASSSSQGGYTF
>TRBJ2-5|NA|15|NA|TRBV5-6
TGTGCCAGCAGCTTGATGGGACCTAGCTTTGGGACCCAGTACTTC
CASSLMGPSFGTQYF
>TRBJ2-5|once|16|NA|TRBV21-1
TGTGCCAGCAGCAAAATCGACAAAGCCGTTAAAGAGACCCAGTACTTC
CASSKIDKAVKETQYF
>TRBJ2-3|NA|17|TRBD2|TRBV11-3
TGTGCCAGCAGCTTAGATACGGTTGGCGGGGGAGGAGATACGCAGTATTTT
CASSLDTVGGGGDTQYF
>TRBJ2-6|NA|16|NA|TRBV5-1
TGCGCCAGCAGCTTGGGGGGGGCCGGCGGGGCCAACGTCCTGACTTTC
CASSLGGAGGANVLTF
>TRBJ2-7|NA|14|NA|TRBV5-6
TGTGCCAGCAGCCTGGGGGCGGGTTTCTACGAGCAGTACTTC
CASSLGAGFYEQYF
>TRBJ1-5|NA|13|TRBD1|TRBV25-1
TGTGCCAGCAGACCGGACAGGGGGGAGCCCCAGCATTTT
CASRPDRGEPQHF
>TRBJ1-1|NA|14|NA|TRBV6-5
TGTGCCAGCAGTTACACCGCGGCTCCCACTGAAGCTTTCTTT
CASSYTAAPTEAFF
>TRBJ1-1|NA|14|NA|TRBV30
TGTGCCTGGAGTCGGGGGGCATCGAACACTGAAGCTTTCTTT
CAWSRGASNTEAFF
>TRBJ1-1|NA|13|NA|TRBV7-3
TGTGCCAGCAGTAATCCCGGGAACACTGAAGCTTTCTTT
CASSNPGNTEAFF
>TRBJ2-7|NA|15|TRBD1|TRBV7-9
TGTGCCAGCAGCTTAGCCCAGACAGGGGACCACGAGCAGTACTTC
CASSLAQTGDHEQYF
>TRBJ1-5|NA|15|NA|TRBV19
TGTGCCAGTAGTATCCGGGACCTAGTCAATCAGCCCCAGCATTTT
CASSIRDLVNQPQHF
>TRBJ2-7|NA|13|NA|TRBV7-9
TGTGCCAGCAGCTTAAACAGATTCTACGAGCAGTACTTC
CASSLNRFYEQYF
>TRBJ2-5|NA|12|NA|TRBV4-1
TGCGCCAGCAGCCAATCCGGAGAGACCCAGTACTTC
CASSQSGETQYF
>TRBJ2-7|NA|11|NA|TRBV28
TGTGTCAGCAGCCAGAGGGACGAGCAGTACTTC
CVSSQRDEQYF
>TRBJ1-1|NA|15|NA|TRBV28
TGTGCCAGCAGTTTAGGGGGTTGGGAAAACACTGAAGCTTTCTTT
CASSLGGWENTEAFF
>TRBJ1-1|few|13|NA|TRBV10-1
TGCGCCAGCAGTAGGGGACAATTCACTGAAGCTTTCTTT
CASSRGQFTEAFF
>TRBJ2-4|NA|12|NA|TRBV28
TGTGCCAGCAGCGACAGTAGGGACATTCAGTACTTC
CASSDSRDIQYF
>TRBJ1-1|NA|12|NA|TRBV2
TGTGCCGCCCCGAGGGACTACACTGAAGCTTTCTTT
CAAPRDYTEAFF
>TRBJ1-1|large|14|TRBD1|TRBV19
TGTGCCAGTAGTAGAGGGACAGGCAACACTGAAGCTTTCTTT
CASSRGTGNTEAFF
>TRBJ1-4|few|13|NA|TRBV5-4
TGTGCCAGCAGTTTGGGGGCTGATGAAAAACTGTTTTTT
CASSLGADEKLFF
>TRBJ1-6|NA|13|TRBD1|TRBV30
TGTGCCTGGAGACAGGGGAGCAATTCACCCCTCCACTTT
CAWRQGSNSPLHF
>TRBJ1-5|NA|15|TRBD1|TRBV19
TGTGCCAGTAAAACCGGGGGACAGGGGACACGGCCCCAGCATTTT
CASKTGGQGTRPQHF
>TRBJ2-7|NA|15|TRBD1|TRBV5-1
TGCGCCAGCAGCTTGAGCGCAGGGGGCGCGGACGAGCAGTACTTC
CASSLSAGGADEQYF
>TRBJ2-1|NA|14|NA|TRBV5-1
TGCGCCAGCAGCTTGGCCCAGGGTTTTAATGAGCAGTTCTTC
CASSLAQGFNEQFF